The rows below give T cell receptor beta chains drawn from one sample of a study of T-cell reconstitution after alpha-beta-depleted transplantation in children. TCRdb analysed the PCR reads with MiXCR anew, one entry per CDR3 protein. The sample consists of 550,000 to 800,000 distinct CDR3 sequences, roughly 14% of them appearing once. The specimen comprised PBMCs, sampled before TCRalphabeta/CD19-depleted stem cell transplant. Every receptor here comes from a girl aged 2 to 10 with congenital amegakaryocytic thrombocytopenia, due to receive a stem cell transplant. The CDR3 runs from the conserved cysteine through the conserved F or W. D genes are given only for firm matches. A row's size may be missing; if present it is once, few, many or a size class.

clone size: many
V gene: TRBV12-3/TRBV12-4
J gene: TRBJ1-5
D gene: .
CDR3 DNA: TGTGCCAGCAGTTCACAGGGTCTTGATCAGCCCCAGCATTTT
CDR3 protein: CASSSQGLDQPQHF

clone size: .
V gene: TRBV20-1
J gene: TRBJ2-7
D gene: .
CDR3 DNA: TGCAGTGCTAGAGTTTGGGATAGGTGGCAGGGCTACGAGCAGTACTTC
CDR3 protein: CSARVWDRWQGYEQYF

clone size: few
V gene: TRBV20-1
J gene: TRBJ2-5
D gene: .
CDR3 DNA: TGCAGTGCCCAGGGGAGGGGCGCAGAGACCCAGTACTTC
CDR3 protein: CSAQGRGAETQYF

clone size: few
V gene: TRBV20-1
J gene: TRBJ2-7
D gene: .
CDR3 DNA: TGCAGTGCTCTCCGGGACTCGCCGAGGGAGCAGTACTTC
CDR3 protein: CSALRDSPREQYF

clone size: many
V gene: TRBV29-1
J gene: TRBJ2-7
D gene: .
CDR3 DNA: TGCAGCGTTGAAACACAGGGTGGCTACGAGCAGTACTTC
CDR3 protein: CSVETQGGYEQYF

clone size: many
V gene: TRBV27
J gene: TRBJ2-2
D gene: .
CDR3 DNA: TGTGCCAGCAGTTTTCTACGTGGGGACCCCGACACCGGGGAGCTGTTTTTT
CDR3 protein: CASSFLRGDPDTGELFF

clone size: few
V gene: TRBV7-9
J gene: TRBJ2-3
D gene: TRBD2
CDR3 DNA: TGTGCCAGCAGCCCGGATTACGGGACTAGTGACACAGATACGCAGTATTTT
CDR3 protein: CASSPDYGTSDTDTQYF

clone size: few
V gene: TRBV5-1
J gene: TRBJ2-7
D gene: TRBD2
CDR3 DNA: TGCGCCAGCAGCCGAATCTATTTTAGCGGGAGTGCCTACGAGCAGTACTTC
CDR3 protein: CASSRIYFSGSAYEQYF

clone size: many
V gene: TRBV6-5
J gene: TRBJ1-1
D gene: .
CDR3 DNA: TGTGCCAACAGTTACTCGCCGACTGAAGCTTTCTTT
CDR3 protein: CANSYSPTEAFF

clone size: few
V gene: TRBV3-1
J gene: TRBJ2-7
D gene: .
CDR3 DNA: TGTGCCAGCAGCCACGGTAAAGGGGACAAGCAGTACTTC
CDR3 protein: CASSHGKGDKQYF

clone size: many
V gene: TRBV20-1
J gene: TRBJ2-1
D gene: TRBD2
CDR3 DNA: TGCAGTGCCGGCGGACTAGGGAACAATGAGCAGTTCTTC
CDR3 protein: CSAGGLGNNEQFF

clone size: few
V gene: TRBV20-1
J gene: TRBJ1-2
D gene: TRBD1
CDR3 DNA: TGCAGCGCCAGCGATCAGGGGGATGGCTACACCTTC
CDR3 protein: CSASDQGDGYTF

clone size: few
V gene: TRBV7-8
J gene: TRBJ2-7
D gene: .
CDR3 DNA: TGTGCCAGCAGCTTGGGAGCTGAGCTCTACGAGCAGTACTTC
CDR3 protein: CASSLGAELYEQYF

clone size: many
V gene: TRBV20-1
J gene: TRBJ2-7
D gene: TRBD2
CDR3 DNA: TGCAGTGCTAGAGAGGGAGCGGGGGTATACGAGCAGTACTTC
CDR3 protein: CSAREGAGVYEQYF

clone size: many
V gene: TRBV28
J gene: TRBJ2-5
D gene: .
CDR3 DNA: TGTGCCAGCACCCCCGGTGTTGGCCAGTACTTC
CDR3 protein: CASTPGVGQYF

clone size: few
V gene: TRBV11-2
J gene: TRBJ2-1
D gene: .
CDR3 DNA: TGTGCCAGCAGCTTCGGGCGGGGAGCCAACAGTGAGCAGTTCTTC
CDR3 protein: CASSFGRGANSEQFF

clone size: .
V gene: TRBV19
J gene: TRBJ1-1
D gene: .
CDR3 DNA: TGTGCCAGTAGTATTTTCGTCGACAGCGAAGCTTTCTTT
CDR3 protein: CASSIFVDSEAFF

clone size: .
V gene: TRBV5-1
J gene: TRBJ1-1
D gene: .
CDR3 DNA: TGCGCCAGCAGCTTGTCCAGGGGTGAAACTGAAGCTTTCTTT
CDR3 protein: CASSLSRGETEAFF

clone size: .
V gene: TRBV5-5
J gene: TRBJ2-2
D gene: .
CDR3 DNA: TGTGCCAGCTTACCCAGATACACCGGGGAGCTGTTTTTT
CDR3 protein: CASLPRYTGELFF

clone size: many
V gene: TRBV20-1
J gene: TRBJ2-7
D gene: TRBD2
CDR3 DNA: TGCAGCGTTAATAGCGGGATCCCCTACGAGCAGTACTTC
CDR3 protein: CSVNSGIPYEQYF

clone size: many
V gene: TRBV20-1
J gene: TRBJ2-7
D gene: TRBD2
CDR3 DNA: TGCAGTGCTCTTAGCGGGCCCAACTCCTACGAGCAGTACTTC
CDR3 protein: CSALSGPNSYEQYF

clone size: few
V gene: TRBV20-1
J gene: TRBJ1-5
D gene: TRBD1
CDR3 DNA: TGCAGTGCCTCCGGACAGGGAGATCAGCCCCAGCATTTT
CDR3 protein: CSASGQGDQPQHF

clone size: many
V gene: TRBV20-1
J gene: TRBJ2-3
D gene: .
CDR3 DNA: TGCAGTGCTAGAAGGCAGGAGGGCACAGATACGCAGTATTTT
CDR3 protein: CSARRQEGTDTQYF

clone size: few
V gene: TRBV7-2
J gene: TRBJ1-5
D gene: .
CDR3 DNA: TGTGCCAGCAGCGGGGCGACGAGGGGGGATCAGCCCCAGCATTTT
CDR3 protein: CASSGATRGDQPQHF

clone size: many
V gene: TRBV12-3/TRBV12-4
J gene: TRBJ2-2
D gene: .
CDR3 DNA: TGTGCCAGCAGTTTCCGGGGCACCGGGGAGCTGTTTTTT
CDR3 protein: CASSFRGTGELFF

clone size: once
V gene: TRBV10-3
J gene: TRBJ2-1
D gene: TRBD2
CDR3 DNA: TGTGCCATCACCGAACTAGCGGGAGCGATAAATGAGCAGTTCTTC
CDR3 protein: CAITELAGAINEQFF

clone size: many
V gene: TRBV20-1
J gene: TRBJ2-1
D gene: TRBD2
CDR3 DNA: TGCAGTGCTAGTCGGTTACTAGCGGGCAATGAGCAGTTCTTC
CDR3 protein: CSASRLLAGNEQFF

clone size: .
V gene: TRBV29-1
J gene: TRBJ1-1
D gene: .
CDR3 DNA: TGCAGCGTTGGGACCGCGGGGGACACTGAAGCTTTCTTT
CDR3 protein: CSVGTAGDTEAFF

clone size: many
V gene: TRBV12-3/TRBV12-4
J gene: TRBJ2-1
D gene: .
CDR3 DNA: TGTGCCAGCAGTTTAGGGGACACCAAGAGGGATGAGCAGTTCTTC
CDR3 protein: CASSLGDTKRDEQFF

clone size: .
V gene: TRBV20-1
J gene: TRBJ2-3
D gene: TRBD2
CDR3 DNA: TGCAGTCACCTAGCGCCGTCGGGGGGGAGAGGCACAGATACGCAGTATTTT
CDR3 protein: CSHLAPSGGRGTDTQYF

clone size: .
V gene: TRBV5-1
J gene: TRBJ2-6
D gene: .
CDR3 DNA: TGCGCCAGCAGCTTGGCCTACGGGGCCAACGTCCTGACTTTC
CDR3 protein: CASSLAYGANVLTF

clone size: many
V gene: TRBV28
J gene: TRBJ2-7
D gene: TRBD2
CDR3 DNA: TGTGCCAGCCGACCCGGGACTAGCGGCTACGAGCAGTACTTC
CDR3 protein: CASRPGTSGYEQYF

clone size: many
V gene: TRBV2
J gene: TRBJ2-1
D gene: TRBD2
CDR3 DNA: TGTGCCAGCAGTGTACCCGGGAGGGGCTACAATGAGCAGTTCTTC
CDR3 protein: CASSVPGRGYNEQFF

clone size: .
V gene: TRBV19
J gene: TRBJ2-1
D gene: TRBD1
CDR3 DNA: TGTGCCAGTAGTACTGACAGGGGATCCTACAATGAGCAGTTCTTC
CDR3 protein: CASSTDRGSYNEQFF

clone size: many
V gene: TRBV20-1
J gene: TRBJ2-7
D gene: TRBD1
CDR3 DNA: TGCAGTGCTTTCATACCGGGACAGGGGACCGACGAGCAGTACTTC
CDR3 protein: CSAFIPGQGTDEQYF

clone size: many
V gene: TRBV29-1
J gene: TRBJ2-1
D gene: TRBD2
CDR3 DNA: TGCAGCGTTGAAGGGACTAGCGGGCCATTTTACAATGAGCAGTTCTTC
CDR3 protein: CSVEGTSGPFYNEQFF

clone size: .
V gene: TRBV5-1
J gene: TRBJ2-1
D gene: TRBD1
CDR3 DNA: TGCGCCAGCAGCTTGTATCCAGGGGGCAATGAGCAGTTCTTC
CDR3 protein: CASSLYPGGNEQFF

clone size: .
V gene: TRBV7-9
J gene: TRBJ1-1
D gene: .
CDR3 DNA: TGTGCCAGCATGGGCAGCATGAACACTGAAGCTTTCTTT
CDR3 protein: CASMGSMNTEAFF

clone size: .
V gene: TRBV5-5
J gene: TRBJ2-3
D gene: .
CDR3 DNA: TGTGCCAGCAGCCACGCTGTGACTAGGTTCTCAGATACGCAGTATTTT
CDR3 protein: CASSHAVTRFSDTQYF

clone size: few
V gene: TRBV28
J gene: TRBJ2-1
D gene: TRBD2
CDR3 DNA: TGTGCCAGCCTCTATAGCGGGAGCCATGAGCAGTTCTTC
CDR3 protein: CASLYSGSHEQFF

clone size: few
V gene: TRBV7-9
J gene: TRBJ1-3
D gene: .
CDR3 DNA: TGTGCCAGCAGCTCCCCGGTCGCTCCGGGTGGAAACACCATATATTTT
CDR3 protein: CASSSPVAPGGNTIYF

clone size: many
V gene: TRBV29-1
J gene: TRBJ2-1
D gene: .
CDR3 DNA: TGCAGCGCACCGACTGGACGAAGCTCCTACAATGAGCAGTTCTTC
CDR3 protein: CSAPTGRSSYNEQFF

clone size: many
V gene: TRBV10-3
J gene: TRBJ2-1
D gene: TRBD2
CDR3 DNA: TGTGCCATCAGTGTACGGGAGGGGACCTACAATGAGCAGTTCTTC
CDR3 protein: CAISVREGTYNEQFF

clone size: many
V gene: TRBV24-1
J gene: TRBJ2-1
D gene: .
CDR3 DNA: TGTGCCACCAGTGATTTGAGTAATATGTTCAATGAGCAGTTCTTC
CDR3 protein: CATSDLSNMFNEQFF

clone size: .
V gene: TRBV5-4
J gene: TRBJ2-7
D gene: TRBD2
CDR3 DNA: TGTGCCAGCAGCGGCCAACATCAACTAGCGGGAGGGCTGTATAAGCAGTACTTC
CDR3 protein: CASSGQHQLAGGLYKQYF

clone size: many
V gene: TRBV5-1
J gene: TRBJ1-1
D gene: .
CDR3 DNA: TGCGCCAGCAGCTTGACCCAGACAGGATCGAACACTGAAGCTTTCTTT
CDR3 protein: CASSLTQTGSNTEAFF

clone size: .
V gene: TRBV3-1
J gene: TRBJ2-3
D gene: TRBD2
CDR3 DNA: TGTGCCAGCAGCCAATTTGCGGGAGATACAGATACGCAGTATTTT
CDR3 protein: CASSQFAGDTDTQYF

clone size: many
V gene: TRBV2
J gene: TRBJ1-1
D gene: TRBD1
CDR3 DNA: TGTGCCAGCAGTGAAGAGTCTTCGGGACAGGGAGATGAAGCTTTCTTT
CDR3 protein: CASSEESSGQGDEAFF

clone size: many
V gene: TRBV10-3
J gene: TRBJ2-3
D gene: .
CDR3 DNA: TGTGCCATCAGTGAAAGGGGGGAGAATACGCAGTATTTT
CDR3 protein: CAISERGENTQYF

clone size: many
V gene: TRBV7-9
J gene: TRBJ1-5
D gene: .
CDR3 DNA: TGTGCCAGCAGTCCGGGGGATTTGGGGAATAGCAATCAGCCCCAGCATTTT
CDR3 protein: CASSPGDLGNSNQPQHF

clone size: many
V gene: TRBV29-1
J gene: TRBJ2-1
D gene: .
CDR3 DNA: TGCAGCGTTGGACCCGGGGAAGATGAGCAGTTCTTC
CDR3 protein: CSVGPGEDEQFF

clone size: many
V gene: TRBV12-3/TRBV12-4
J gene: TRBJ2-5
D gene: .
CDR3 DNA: TGTGCCAGCAGTTTCTTGATAGGCGAGACCCAGTACTTC
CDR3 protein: CASSFLIGETQYF

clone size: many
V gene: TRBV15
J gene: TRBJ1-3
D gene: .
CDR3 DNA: TGTGCCACCAGCGGAACAGGCCGGCGCTCTGGAAACACCATATATTTT
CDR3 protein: CATSGTGRRSGNTIYF

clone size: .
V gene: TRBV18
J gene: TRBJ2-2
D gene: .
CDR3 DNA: TGTGCCAGCTCACCACCGATCATCACCGGGGAGCTGTTTTTT
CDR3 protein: CASSPPIITGELFF